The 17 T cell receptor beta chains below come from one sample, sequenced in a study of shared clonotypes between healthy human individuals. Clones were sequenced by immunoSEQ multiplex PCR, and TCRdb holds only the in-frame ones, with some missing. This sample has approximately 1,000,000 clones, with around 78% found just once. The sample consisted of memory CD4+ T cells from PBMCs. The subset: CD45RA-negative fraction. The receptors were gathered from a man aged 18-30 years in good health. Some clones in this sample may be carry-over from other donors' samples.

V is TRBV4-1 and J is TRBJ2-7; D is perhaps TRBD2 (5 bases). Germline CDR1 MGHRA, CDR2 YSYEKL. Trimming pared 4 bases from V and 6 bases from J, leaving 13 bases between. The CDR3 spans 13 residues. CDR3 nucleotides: TGCGCCAGCAGCCCGCTCGGGGTGGGCGAGCAGTACTTC. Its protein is CASSPLGVGEQYF.

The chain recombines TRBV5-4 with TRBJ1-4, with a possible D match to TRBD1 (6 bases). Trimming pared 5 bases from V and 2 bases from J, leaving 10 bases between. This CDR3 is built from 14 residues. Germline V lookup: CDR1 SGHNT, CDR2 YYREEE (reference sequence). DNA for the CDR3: TGTGCCAGCAGTCCAGGGGCGACTAATGAAAAACTGTTTTTT. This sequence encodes CASSPGATNEKLFF.

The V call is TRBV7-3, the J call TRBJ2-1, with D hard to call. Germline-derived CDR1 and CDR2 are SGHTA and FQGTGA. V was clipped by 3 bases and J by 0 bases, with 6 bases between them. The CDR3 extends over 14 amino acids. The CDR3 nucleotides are TGTGCCAGCAGCTTCTCTAGCTCCTACAATGAGCAGTTCTTC. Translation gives CASSFSSSYNEQFF.

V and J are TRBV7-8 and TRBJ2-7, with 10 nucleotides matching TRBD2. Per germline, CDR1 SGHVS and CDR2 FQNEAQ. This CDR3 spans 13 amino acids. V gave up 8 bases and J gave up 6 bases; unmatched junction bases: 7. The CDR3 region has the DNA TGTGCCAGCGAGATAGCGGGAGGATCCGAGCAGTACTTC. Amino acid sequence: CASEIAGGSEQYF.

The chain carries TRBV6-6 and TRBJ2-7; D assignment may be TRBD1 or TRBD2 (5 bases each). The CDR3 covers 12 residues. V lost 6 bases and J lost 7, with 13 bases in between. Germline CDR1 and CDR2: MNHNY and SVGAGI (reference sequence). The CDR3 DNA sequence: TGTGCCAGCAGCTGGACCTGGGGGGAGCAGTACTTC. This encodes CASSWTWGEQYF.

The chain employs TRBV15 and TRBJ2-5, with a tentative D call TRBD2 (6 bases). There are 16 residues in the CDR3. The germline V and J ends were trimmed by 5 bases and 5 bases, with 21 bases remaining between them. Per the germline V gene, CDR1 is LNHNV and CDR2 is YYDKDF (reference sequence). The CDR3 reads CATSPQGVAGGETQYF. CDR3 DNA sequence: TGTGCCACCAGCCCCCAGGGTGTGGCAGGAGGGGAGACCCAGTACTTC.

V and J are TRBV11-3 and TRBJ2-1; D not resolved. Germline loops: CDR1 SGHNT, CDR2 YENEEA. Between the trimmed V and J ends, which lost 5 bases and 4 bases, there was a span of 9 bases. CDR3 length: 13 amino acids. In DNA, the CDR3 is TGTGCCAGCAGCCAGGCTGCTTACAATGAGCAGTTCTTC. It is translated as CASSQAAYNEQFF.

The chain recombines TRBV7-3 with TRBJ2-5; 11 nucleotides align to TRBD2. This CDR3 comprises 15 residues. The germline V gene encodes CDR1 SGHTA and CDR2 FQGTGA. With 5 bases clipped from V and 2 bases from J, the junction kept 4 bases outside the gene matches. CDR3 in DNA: TGTGCCAGCAGCCGGGGACTAGCGGTTCAAGAGACCCAGTACTTC. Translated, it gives CASSRGLAVQETQYF.

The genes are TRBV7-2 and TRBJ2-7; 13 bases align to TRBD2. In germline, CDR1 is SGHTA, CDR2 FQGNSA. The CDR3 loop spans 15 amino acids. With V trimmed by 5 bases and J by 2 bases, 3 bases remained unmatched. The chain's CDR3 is CASSPTSGGAYEQYF. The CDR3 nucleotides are TGTGCCAGCAGCCCTACTAGCGGGGGGGCCTACGAGCAGTACTTC.

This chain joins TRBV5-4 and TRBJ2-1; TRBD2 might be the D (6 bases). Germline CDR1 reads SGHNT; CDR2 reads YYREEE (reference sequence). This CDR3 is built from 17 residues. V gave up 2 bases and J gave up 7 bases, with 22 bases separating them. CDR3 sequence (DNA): TGTGCCAGCAGCTTTGTGCTTTGGGGCGGGACTGATAATGAGCAGTTCTTC. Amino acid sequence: CASSFVLWGGTDNEQFF.

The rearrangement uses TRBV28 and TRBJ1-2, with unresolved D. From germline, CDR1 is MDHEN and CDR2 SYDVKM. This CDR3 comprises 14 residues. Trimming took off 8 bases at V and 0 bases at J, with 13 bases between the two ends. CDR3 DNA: TGTGCCAGCGGCCGGGCAAAAGCTAACTATGGCTACACCTTC. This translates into CASGRAKANYGYTF.

CDR3 protein: CASSERSNVAVEAFF. In DNA form, the CDR3 reads TGTGCCAGCAGTGAAAGATCGAATGTAGCAGTTGAAGCTTTCTTT. The chain recombines TRBV2 with TRBJ1-1; D is unresolved. Germline V gene data show CDR1 as SNHLY and CDR2 as FYNNEI. V gave up 2 bases and J gave up 7 bases, with 17 bases separating them. The CDR3 has 15 residues.

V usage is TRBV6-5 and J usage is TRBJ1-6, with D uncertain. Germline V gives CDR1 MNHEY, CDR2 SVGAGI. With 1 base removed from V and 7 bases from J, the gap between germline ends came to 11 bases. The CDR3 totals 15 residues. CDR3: CASSYWNPRNSPLHF. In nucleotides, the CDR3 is TGTGCCAGCAGTTACTGGAATCCGAGGAATTCACCCCTCCACTTT.

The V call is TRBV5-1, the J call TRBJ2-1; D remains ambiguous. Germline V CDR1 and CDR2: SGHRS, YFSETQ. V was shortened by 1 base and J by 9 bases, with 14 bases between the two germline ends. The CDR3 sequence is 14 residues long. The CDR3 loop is CASSLYLGYSEQFF. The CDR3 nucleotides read TGCGCCAGCAGCTTGTACCTGGGATATAGTGAGCAGTTCTTC. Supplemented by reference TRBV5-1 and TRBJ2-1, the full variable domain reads KAGVTQTPRYLIKTRGQQVTLSCSPISGHRSVSWYQQTPGQGLQFLFEYFSETQRNKGNFPGRFSGRQFSNSRSEMNVSTLELGDSALYLCASSLYLGYSEQFFGPGTRLTVL.

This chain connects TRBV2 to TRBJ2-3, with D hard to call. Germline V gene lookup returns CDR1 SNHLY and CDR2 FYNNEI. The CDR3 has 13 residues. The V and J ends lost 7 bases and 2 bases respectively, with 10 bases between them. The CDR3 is CASKQRVTDTQYF. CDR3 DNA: TGTGCCAGCAAACAGAGAGTCACAGATACGCAGTATTTT.

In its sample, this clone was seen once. For the CDR3, the DNA is TGCGCCAGCAGCTTGGAGGGTAAACCTTCCTACGAGCAGTACTTC. Its translation is CASSLEGKPSYEQYF. V is TRBV5-1 and J is TRBJ2-7; the D is unclear. The CDR3 has 15 amino acids. Germline CDR1 SGHRS, CDR2 YFSETQ. V lost 0 bases and J 1 base, leaving 11 bases between the germline ends.

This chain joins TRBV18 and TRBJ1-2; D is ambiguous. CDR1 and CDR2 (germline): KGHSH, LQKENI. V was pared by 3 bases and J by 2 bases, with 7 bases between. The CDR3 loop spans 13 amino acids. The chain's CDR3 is CASSPAENYGYTF. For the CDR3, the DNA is TGTGCCAGCTCACCGGCTGAAAACTATGGCTACACCTTC.